What follows are 17 T cell receptor beta chains derived from one specimen sequenced in a study of HIV-infected patients and healthy controls. About 540 ng RNA was reverse transcribed with alpha and beta constant-region primers. Using multiplexing indices, alpha and beta chain libraries were generated apart by chain-specific third strand synthesis. From the 5' RACE reads, TCRdb called clonotypes with MiXCR, one entry per CDR3 protein. The data hold about 18,000 distinct CDR3 sequences, with under 9.5% observed a single time. Antiretroviral therapy had run roughly three months, about 14 weeks, before follow-up blood collection. All unsorted peripheral T cells were captured because whole blood was used without fractionation. Sequenced material: blood, taken during antiretroviral therapy. These receptors all stem from an adult with HIV infection.

The table lists this clonotype with many counts. The chain links TRBV6-5 to TRBJ1-5; D may be TRBD1 (5 bases). Per the germline V gene, CDR1 is MNHEY and CDR2 is SVGAGI. V was cut by 0 bases and J by 6 bases, with 15 bases left in between. This CDR3 has 16 residues. CDR3 amino acids: CASSYSAGQGSQPQHF. CDR3 bases: TGTGCCAGCAGTTACTCTGCTGGACAAGGCAGTCAGCCCCAGCATTTT.

At least ten counts were recorded for this clonotype. The chain has TRBV12-3 or TRBV12-4 and TRBJ1-2, with D unclear. V lost 3 bases and J lost 8, with 7 bases in between. The CDR3 has 11 residues. The CDR3 spells CASSLARGYTF. As DNA, the CDR3 is TGTGCCAGCAGTTTGGCCCGGGGCTACACCTTC.

This clonotype occurred many times. J is TRBJ2-7 and V is TRBV10-3; no clear D. The V end was cut by 4 bases, the J end by 1 base, with 5 bases between. CDR1 is ENHRY and CDR2 is SYGVKD in the germline V gene. The CDR3 length is 12 residues. CDR3 region: CAISVQSYEQYF. CDR3 coding DNA: TGTGCCATCAGTGTGCAGTCCTACGAGCAGTACTTC.

This clonotype was counted many times. The chain uses TRBV20-1 and TRBJ1-2, with 7 bases lining up with TRBD1. The CDR3 extends over 14 amino acids. Trimming at V came to 2 bases and at J to 8 bases, leaving 11 bases not matched to a gene. Germline values: CDR1 DFQATT, CDR2 SNEGSKA (reference sequence). The CDR3 sequence is CSARLIDTQGGYTF. In DNA, the CDR3 is TGCAGTGCTAGATTAATCGACACACAGGGGGGCTACACCTTC.

This clonotype was recorded many times. The J gene is TRBJ2-3, the V gene TRBV5-1, with 7 bases aligning to TRBD2. This CDR3 has 15 residues. Germline CDR1 is SGHRS and CDR2 is YFSETQ. Unmatched junction bases numbered 4, after V lost 1 base and J lost 2 bases. DNA for the CDR3: TGCGCCAGCAGCTTGTCAGCGGGAAACACAGATACGCAGTATTTT. This sequence encodes CASSLSAGNTDTQYF.

This clonotype was detected ten times or more. This rearrangement joins TRBV29-1 to TRBJ2-3; D is unresolved. Germline loops: CDR1 SQVTM, CDR2 ANQGSEA. This CDR3 spans 14 amino acids. The V and J ends lost 0 bases and 4 bases respectively, with 11 bases between them. CDR3 coding DNA: TGCAGCGTTGAAGATCTTCTGGGCCCAGATACGCAGTATTTT. Amino acids: CSVEDLLGPDTQYF.

This clonotype was recorded at least ten times. V is TRBV9 and J is TRBJ2-1, with 9 positions matching TRBD2. The CDR3 spans 17 residues. The V gene end was trimmed by 3 bases and the J gene end by 5 bases; junction bases not matched to a gene: 12. CDR1 and CDR2 (germline): SGDLS, YYNGEE. CDR3 coding DNA: TGTGCCAGCAGCGCCCCCCGAGGCGGGAGGGCCAACAATGAGCAGTTCTTC. Translating gives CASSAPRGGRANNEQFF.

Many counts were recorded for this clonotype. V usage is TRBV28 and J usage is TRBJ1-1; D is unclear. With 5 bases removed from V and 0 bases from J, the gap between germline ends came to 16 bases. Germline lookup yields CDR1 MDHEN and CDR2 SYDVKM. This CDR3 is built from 16 residues. The CDR3, as DNA: TGTGCCAGCAGTCGCCCGGACGGCCTCATGAACACTGAAGCTTTCTTT. This codes for CASSRPDGLMNTEAFF.

This chain uses TRBV6-5 with TRBJ2-2; 9 bases align to TRBD1. CDR3 length: 13 amino acids. Germline CDR1 MNHEY, CDR2 SVGAGI. V lost 9 bases to trimming and J lost 7 bases; unmatched junction nucleotides: 6. CDR3 protein: CASKQGAIGELFF. DNA of the CDR3: TGTGCCAGTAAACAGGGGGCTATCGGGGAGCTGTTTTTT.

A few counts support this clonotype. The rearrangement links TRBV7-9 to TRBJ2-1; 12 bases match TRBD2. With 6 bases clipped from V and 5 bases from J, the junction kept 2 bases outside the gene matches. Germline V lookup: CDR1 SEHNR, CDR2 FQNEAQ (reference sequence). This CDR3 has 14 residues. This chain's CDR3 is CASRTSGGNNEQFF. CDR3 nucleotide sequence: TGTGCCAGCAGAACTAGCGGGGGGAACAATGAGCAGTTCTTC.

The chain carries TRBV27 and TRBJ2-7, with 8 bases lining up with TRBD1. The ends lost 4 bases at V and 0 bases at J; junction bases unmatched: 5. Germline V gives CDR1 MNHEY, CDR2 SMNVEV (reference sequence). The CDR3 totals 15 residues. CDR3 amino acids: CASSSRTGSSYEQYF. For the CDR3, the DNA is TGTGCCAGCAGTTCCAGGACAGGGAGCTCCTACGAGCAGTACTTC.

This clonotype occurred many times. The chain joins TRBV2 to TRBJ1-1; no reliable D call. The CDR3 length is 15 residues. Trimming shortened V by 7 bases and J by 0 bases, and 15 bases separated the two germline ends. Per germline, CDR1 SNHLY and CDR2 FYNNEI. The CDR3 bases are TGTGCCAGCAATCGGGCCACACATATGAACACTGAAGCTTTCTTT. Encoded protein: CASNRATHMNTEAFF. Filled out from reference TRBV2 and TRBJ1-1, the complete variable domain reads EPEVTQTPSHQVTQMGQEVILRCVPISNHLYFYWYRQILGQKVEFLVSFYNNEISEKSEIFDDQFSVERPDGSNFTLKIRSTKLEDSAMYFCASNRATHMNTEAFFGQGTRLTVV.

This clonotype was found many times. The chain has TRBV7-6 and TRBJ1-4; 9 positions match TRBD1. Germline lookup yields CDR1 SGHVS and CDR2 FNYEAQ. There are 15 residues in the CDR3. J gave up 5 bases and V 5 bases, and 6 bases lay outside the gene matches. CDR3 coding DNA: TGTGCCAGCAGCCCGGACGACAGGGGGAATGAAAAACTGTTTTTT. It specifies CASSPDDRGNEKLFF.

The sample holds many counts of this clonotype. DNA for the CDR3: TGTGCCAGCAAAGCCACTGAAGCTTTCTTT. Translated, it gives CASKATEAFF. The chain couples TRBV27 to TRBJ1-1, with unresolved D. Germline CDR1 and CDR2: MNHEY and SMNVEV (reference sequence). The CDR3 length is 10 residues. V lost 7 bases and J lost 4, with 4 bases in between.

The rearrangement links TRBV5-1 to TRBJ1-1; weak D call: TRBD1 (5 bases). CDR1 SGHRS and CDR2 YFSETQ come from the germline V gene. This CDR3 is built from 13 residues. V was clipped by 1 base and J by 5 bases, with 9 bases between them. CDR3 protein: CASSLPGNTEAFF. CDR3 sequence (DNA): TGCGCCAGCAGCTTGCCAGGGAATACTGAAGCTTTCTTT.

At least ten counts were recorded for this clonotype. The chain couples TRBV19 to TRBJ2-7; no clear D gene. Germline CDR1 LNHDA, CDR2 SQIVND (reference sequence). This CDR3 is built from 14 residues. V shed 5 bases and J shed 1 base, with 12 bases lying between them. The CDR3 is CASSPRHSSYEQYF. Written as DNA, the CDR3 is TGTGCCAGTAGTCCGAGACATAGTTCCTACGAGCAGTACTTC.

This clonotype came up many times. The chain is built from TRBV5-1 and TRBJ2-5; D is uncertain. The CDR3 is 11 amino acids. V shed 4 bases and J shed 1 base, with 2 bases lying between them. CDR1 is SGHRS, CDR2 YFSETQ, per germline. This CDR3 reads CASSAQETQYF. CDR3 sequence (DNA): TGCGCCAGCAGCGCCCAAGAGACCCAGTACTTC.